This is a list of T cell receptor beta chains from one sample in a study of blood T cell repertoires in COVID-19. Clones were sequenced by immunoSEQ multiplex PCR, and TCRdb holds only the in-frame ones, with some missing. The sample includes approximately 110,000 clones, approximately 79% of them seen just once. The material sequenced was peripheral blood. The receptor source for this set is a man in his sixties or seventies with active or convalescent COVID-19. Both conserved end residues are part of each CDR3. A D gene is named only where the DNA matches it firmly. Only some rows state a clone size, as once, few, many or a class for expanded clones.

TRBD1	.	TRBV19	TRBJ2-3	TGTGCCAGTAGTATAGCCGGGACAGGGTCAGATACGCAGTATTTT	CASSIAGTGSDTQYF
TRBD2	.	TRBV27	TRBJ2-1	TGTGCCAGTTCGGACGCTAGCGGGAGGACGTACAATGAGCAGTTCTTC	CASSDASGRTYNEQFF
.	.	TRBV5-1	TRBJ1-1	TGCGCCAGCAGCTTGTACTGGGGGGCTGAAGCTTTCTTT	CASSLYWGAEAFF
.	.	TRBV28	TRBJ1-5	TGTGCCAGCAGTCCCGGGGGAGGGGGCAATCAGCCCCAGCATTTT	CASSPGGGGNQPQHF
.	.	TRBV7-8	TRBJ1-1	TGTGCCAGCAGCCAGACTTACACTGAAGCTTTCTTT	CASSQTYTEAFF
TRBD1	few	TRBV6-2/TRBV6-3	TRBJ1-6	TGTGCCAGCAGCACCGGACAGGGTAGGAATTCACCCCTCCACTTT	CASSTGQGRNSPLHF
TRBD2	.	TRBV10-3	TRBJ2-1	TGTGCCATCAGTGGGACTAGTGTGGATAATGAGCAGTTCTTC	CAISGTSVDNEQFF
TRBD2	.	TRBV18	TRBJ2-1	TGTGCCAGCTCACCAAGCGGGAGAGGGAATGAGCAGTTCTTC	CASSPSGRGNEQFF
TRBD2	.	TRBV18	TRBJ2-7	TGTGCCAGCTCCCTAGCGGGGGCCCTCTACGAGCAGTACTTC	CASSLAGALYEQYF
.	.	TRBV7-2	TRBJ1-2	TGTGCCAGCAGCTCCCTCCGAGGGGGGGCCAGTTATGGCTACACCTTC	CASSSLRGGASYGYTF
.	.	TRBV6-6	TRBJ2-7	TGTGCCAGCAACCTACAGGGGGGGTCCTACGAGCAGTACTTC	CASNLQGGSYEQYF
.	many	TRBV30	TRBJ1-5	TGTGCCTGGAGTGTCGGAGCCCCTAGCAATCAGCCCCAGCATTTT	CAWSVGAPSNQPQHF
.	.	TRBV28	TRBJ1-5	TGTGCCAGCGGCCCCGCCGCCCGGGGTAGCAATCAGCCCCAGCATTTT	CASGPAARGSNQPQHF
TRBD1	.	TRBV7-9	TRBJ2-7	TGTGCCAGCAGCCCAGGACAGGTCCCTACCTACGAGCAGTACTTC	CASSPGQVPTYEQYF
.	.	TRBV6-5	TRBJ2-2	TGTGCCAGCAGGGGGCAGATTAACACCGGGGAGCTGTTTTTT	CASRGQINTGELFF
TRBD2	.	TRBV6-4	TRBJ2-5	TGTGCCAGCAGTGACTCGTGCCTCGTAGCGGGAGGGCAAGGTTGGGAGACCCAGTACTTC	CASSDSCLVAGGQGWETQYF
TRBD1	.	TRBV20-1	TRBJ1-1	TGCAGTGCTAGAGAAAGGGGGCTGGCTTTCTTT	CSARERGLAFF
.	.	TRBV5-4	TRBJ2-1	TGTGCCAGCAGCTCTACCCCCGACCCCCGGAGCTCCTACAATGAGCAGTTCTTC	CASSSTPDPRSSYNEQFF
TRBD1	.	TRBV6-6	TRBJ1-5	TGTGCCAGCAGTAGAGGACAGGGGGCTCATCAGCCCCAGCATTTT	CASSRGQGAHQPQHF
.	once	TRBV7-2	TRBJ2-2	TGTGCCAGCAGCTCAAGACAGGCCTCAGCCGGGGAGCTGTTTTTT	CASSSRQASAGELFF
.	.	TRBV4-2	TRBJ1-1	TGTGCCAGCAGCCAAGATGGGGCGGTGAACACTGAAGCTTTCTTT	CASSQDGAVNTEAFF
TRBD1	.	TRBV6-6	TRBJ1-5	TGTGCCAGCTCCAAACCCGGGACAGGGATTCAGCCCCAGCATTTT	CASSKPGTGIQPQHF
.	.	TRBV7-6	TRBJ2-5	TGTGCCAGCTTTCCAGCTCACAGGGCGAGGGAAGAGACCCAGTACTTC	CASFPAHRAREETQYF
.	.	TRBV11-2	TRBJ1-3	TGTGCCAGCAGCTCCCGACAGACTCTCTCTGGAAACACCATATATTTT	CASSSRQTLSGNTIYF
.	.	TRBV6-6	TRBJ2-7	TGTGCCAGCAGGGCCACAGGGGGGGGCTACGAGCAGTACTTC	CASRATGGGYEQYF
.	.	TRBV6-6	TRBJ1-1	TGTGCCAGCAGTTACTCTGGAAGTTCGGCAGGCACTGAAGCTTTCTTT	CASSYSGSSAGTEAFF
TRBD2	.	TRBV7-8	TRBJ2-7	TGTGCCAGCAGCCCTCACCTACTAGCGCCGCGCTACGAGCAGTACTTC	CASSPHLLAPRYEQYF
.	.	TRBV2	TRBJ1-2	TGTGCCAGCAGTCTTCGCCAGGGGCTCCCCGATGGCTACACCTTC	CASSLRQGLPDGYTF
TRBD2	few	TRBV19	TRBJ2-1	TGTGCCAGTAGTGTCGGACTAGCAGCCTACAATGAGCAGTTCTTC	CASSVGLAAYNEQFF
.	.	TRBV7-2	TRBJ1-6	TGTGCCAGCAGCTTAGGGGGCCTTGTGAGCCTCCACTTT	CASSLGGLVSLHF
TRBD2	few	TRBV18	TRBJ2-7	TGTGCCAGCTCACCACCGGGAGGGGCAGGAAGCGAGCAGTACTTC	CASSPPGGAGSEQYF
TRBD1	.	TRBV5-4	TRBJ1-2	TGTGCCAGCAGCCGGGACAGATCTAACTATGGCTACACCTTC	CASSRDRSNYGYTF
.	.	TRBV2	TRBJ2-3	TGTGCCAGCAATAGTAAGTCAACCCGCACAGATACGCAGTATTTT	CASNSKSTRTDTQYF
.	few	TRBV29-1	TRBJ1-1	TGCAGCGTTGAGGGGTTTGAGGGCACTGAAGCTTTCTTT	CSVEGFEGTEAFF
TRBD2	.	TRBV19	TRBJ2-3	TGTGCCAGTAGATCCGGCAGCGGGATTTTAGATACGCAGTATTTT	CASRSGSGILDTQYF
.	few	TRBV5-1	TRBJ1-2	TGCGCCAGCAGCTTGGGTTCTTGGGGGACTAATGGCTACACCTTC	CASSLGSWGTNGYTF
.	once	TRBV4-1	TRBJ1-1	TGCGCCAGCAGCCGACTATTACAGGGAACTGAAGCTTTCTTT	CASSRLLQGTEAFF
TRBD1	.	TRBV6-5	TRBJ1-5	TGTGCCAGCAGAACCGGGACAGCTAGCGATCAGCCCCAGCATTTT	CASRTGTASDQPQHF
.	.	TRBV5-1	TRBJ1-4	TGCGCCAGCAGCTTGGCGCCAAACAGGAGAGTTATCGGTGAAAAACTGTTTTTT	CASSLAPNRRVIGEKLFF
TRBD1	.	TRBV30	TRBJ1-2	TGTGCCTCGAGGGACAGGGTGGGAGCTAACTATGGCTACACCTTC	CASRDRVGANYGYTF
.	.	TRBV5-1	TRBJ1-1	TGCGCCAGCAGTACTCTCAACACTGAAGCTTTCTTT	CASSTLNTEAFF
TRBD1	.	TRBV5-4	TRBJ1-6	TGTGCCAGCAGCTCACGGGACAGGGGTTCACCCCTCCACTTT	CASSSRDRGSPLHF
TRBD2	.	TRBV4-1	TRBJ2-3	TGCGCCAGCAGCCCCTTAGCGGGAGCTAGCACAGATACGCAGTATTTT	CASSPLAGASTDTQYF
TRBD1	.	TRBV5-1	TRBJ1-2	TGCGCCAGCAGCCAGGACAGGGTTGGCTACACCTTC	CASSQDRVGYTF
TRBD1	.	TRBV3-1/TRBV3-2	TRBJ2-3	TGTGCCAGCAGCCTCACACAGGGGACGGGCACAGATACGCAGTATTTT	CASSLTQGTGTDTQYF
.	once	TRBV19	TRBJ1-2	TGTGCCAGTAGTATAAACCGGGGAGCTAACTATGGCTACACCTTC	CASSINRGANYGYTF
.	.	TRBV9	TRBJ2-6	TGTGCCAGCAGCGTATCAGGGGCGGATGGCTCTGGGGCCAACGTCCTGACTTTC	CASSVSGADGSGANVLTF
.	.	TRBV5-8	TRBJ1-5	TGTGCCAGCAGCCGACGGGAGCCCCAGCATTTT	CASSRREPQHF
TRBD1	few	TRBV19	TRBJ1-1	TGTGCCAGTAGTTTCCGACAGGGGTCAACTGAAGCTTTCTTT	CASSFRQGSTEAFF
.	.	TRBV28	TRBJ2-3	TGTGCCAGCAGTTTACCGTATACGGGACACGGCGGCACAGATACGCAGTATTTT	CASSLPYTGHGGTDTQYF
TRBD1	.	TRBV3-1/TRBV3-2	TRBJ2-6	TGTGCCAGCAGCCAAGATCGGGACAGGGGGTATGGTGGGGCCAACGTCCTGACTTTC	CASSQDRDRGYGGANVLTF
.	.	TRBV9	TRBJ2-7	TGTGCCAGCAGCGGGGGGAGGACCTACGAGCAGTACTTC	CASSGGRTYEQYF
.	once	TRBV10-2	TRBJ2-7	TGCGCCAGCAGTGACGTTGGGGGCCAGGACTACGAGCAGTACTTC	CASSDVGGQDYEQYF
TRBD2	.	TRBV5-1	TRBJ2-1	TGCGCCAGCAGCCCTCTAGCGGGGGGGCCGTACAATGAGCAGTTCTTC	CASSPLAGGPYNEQFF
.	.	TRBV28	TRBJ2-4	TGTGCCAGCAGTTTACTATTACGGGGATCCCTAGCCAAAAACATTCAGTACTTC	CASSLLLRGSLAKNIQYF
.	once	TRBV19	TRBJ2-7	TGTGCCAGTAGTAATCAGGCCGCGAATTCTTACGAGCAGTACTTC	CASSNQAANSYEQYF
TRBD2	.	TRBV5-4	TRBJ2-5	TGTGCCAGCAGCCCCCCTAGCGGGAGGTCGGAGACCCAGTACTTC	CASSPPSGRSETQYF
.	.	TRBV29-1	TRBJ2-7	TGCAGCGTATCGACAGGACCCTACGAGCAGTACTTC	CSVSTGPYEQYF
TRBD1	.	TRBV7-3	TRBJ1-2	TGTGCCAGCAGCTTAATGGGGACAGAGAATGGCTACACCTTC	CASSLMGTENGYTF
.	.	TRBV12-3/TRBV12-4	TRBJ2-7	TGTGCCAGCAGTTTTGGGTCAGGCGAGCAGTACTTC	CASSFGSGEQYF